One sample yielded the 2 T cell receptor beta chains listed below, sequenced in a study of shared clonotypes between healthy human individuals (dated by TCRdb to 2018 to 2021). The method behind the library was the immunoSEQ multiplex PCR assay. TCRdb took this table from immuneACCESS and kept in-frame rearrangements with V and J called. Such tables lack part of the clones; where checked against another copy, unresolved V genes explain under half of the gap, and the rest is unexplained. For this sample there are about 1.1 million clones; 70% to 80% appear just once. The ten largest account for roughly 0.61% of the sample. Sequencing input: memory CD4+ T cells from PBMCs. The intended sense of this specimen's cell subset or site label: CD45RA-negative fraction. These receptor sequences come from a young man in good health. Some clones in this sample may be carry-over from other donors' samples.

The chain combines TRBV28 with TRBJ2-7; D not resolved. The CDR3 loop spans 13 amino acids. The V end was cut by 1 base, the J end by 3 bases, with 7 bases between. CDR1 is MDHEN and CDR2 is SYDVKM in the germline V gene. DNA for the CDR3: TGTGCCAGCAGTTTATTTCCAGGCTACGAGCAGTACTTC. This translates into CASSLFPGYEQYF.

This clone was counted once. The genes are TRBV5-5 and TRBJ1-5; D is undetermined. Germline assignment: CDR1 SGHKS and CDR2 YYEKEE (reference sequence). Deletions cut 4 bases from V and 7 bases from J, with 15 bases between. The CDR3 contains 14 residues. The CDR3 DNA sequence: TGTGCCAGCAGCGTGGAGAGGGTTGGCCAGCCCCAGCATTTT. Protein product: CASSVERVGQPQHF.